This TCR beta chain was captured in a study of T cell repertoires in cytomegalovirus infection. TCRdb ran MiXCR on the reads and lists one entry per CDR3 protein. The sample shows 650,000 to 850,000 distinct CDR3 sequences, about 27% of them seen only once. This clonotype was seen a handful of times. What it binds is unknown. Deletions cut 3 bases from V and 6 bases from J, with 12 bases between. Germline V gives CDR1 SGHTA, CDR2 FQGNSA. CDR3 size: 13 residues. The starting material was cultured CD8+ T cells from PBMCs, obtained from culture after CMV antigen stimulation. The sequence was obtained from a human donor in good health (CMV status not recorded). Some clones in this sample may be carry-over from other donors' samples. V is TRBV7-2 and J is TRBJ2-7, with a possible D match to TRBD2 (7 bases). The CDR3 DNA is TGTGCCAGCAGCTTTGGGGGGGCGAGCGAGCAGTACGTC. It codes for CASSFGGASEQYV.